This T cell receptor (beta chain) was sequenced for a study of molecular identifiers for immune sequencing clone quantification. Findings and limits, study-wide: Barcode collisions between identical TCR molecules could shrink estimates of highly expanded clone sizes. Clones above 20 RNA copies contained over 99% of effector molecules and under 1% of naive molecules.

This clonotype occurred many times. Antigen: not known. TCRdb redid the calling of the PCR reads with MiXCR, one entry per CDR3 protein. This table holds 70,000 to 95,000 distinct CDR3 sequences, roughly 19% found once. This CDR3 comprises 15 residues. With 0 bases clipped from V and 6 bases from J, the junction kept 6 bases outside the gene matches. Germline V lookup: CDR1 SGHRS, CDR2 YFSETQ. The source material was naive CD8+ T cells from blood, with Jurkat cell RNA spiked in. Subset reported: FACS-sorted CD8+CD4-CCR7+CD45RA+ naive T cells. This chain uses TRBV5-1 with TRBJ2-3; 8 nucleotides line up with TRBD1. The clonotype was recovered from a human donor in good health. Some libraries in this study had Jurkat cell RNA spiked in. In nucleotides, the CDR3 is TGCGCCAGCAGCTTGGCACAGGGGGTAGTCGATACGCAGTATTTT. Translated: CASSLAQGVVDTQYF.